This T cell receptor (beta chain) came from a study of blood T cell repertoires in COVID-19. Whole-study context: Researchers got acute and convalescent COVID-19 samples from the United States, Italy and Spain.

Participants were aged about 18 to 100 years from more than 20 US areas. Cohort assignment relied on participant-reported clinical history. In the authors' methods: Estimated nucleated cell counts came from reference gene primer amplification. Libraries were prepared by immunoSEQ multiplex PCR; TCRdb keeps only in-frame clonotypes and omits some of them. V and J calls and clone size follow that table, whereas D and trimming were derived from the DNA. The sample includes 150,000 to 200,000 clones, roughly 84% seen only once; the top ten take approximately 13%. Deletions cut 1 base from V and 6 bases from J, with 13 bases between. The germline CDR1 and CDR2 sequences are LGHDT and YNNKEL (reference sequence). This CDR3 is built from 16 residues.

The chain is built from TRBV3-1 (or the pseudogene TRBV3-2) and TRBJ1-6; D is uncertain. The clonotype was recovered from a woman in her sixties who had recovered from COVID-19. Source material: PBMCs or T cells enriched from blood (not recorded which). Written as DNA, the CDR3 is TGTGCCAGCAGCCAAGGCTTTTCAGGCCTTAATTCACCCCTCCACTTT. Its protein is CASSQGFSGLNSPLHF.